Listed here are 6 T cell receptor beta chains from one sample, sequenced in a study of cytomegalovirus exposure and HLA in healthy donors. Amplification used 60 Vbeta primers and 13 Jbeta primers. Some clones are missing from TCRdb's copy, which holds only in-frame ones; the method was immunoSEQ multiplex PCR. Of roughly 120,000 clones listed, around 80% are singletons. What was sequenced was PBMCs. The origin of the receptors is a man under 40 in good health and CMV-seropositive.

As DNA, the CDR3 is TGTGCCAGCAGCTATAGCGGGACGCTCTCTGGAAACACCATATATTTT. This encodes CASSYSGTLSGNTIYF. The V call is TRBV28, the J call TRBJ1-3; a weak D match, TRBD1 (5 bases). CDR3 size: 16 residues. Trimming stripped 6 bases from V and 0 bases from J, with 15 bases between. CDR1 and CDR2 from the germline V gene are MDHEN and SYDVKM.

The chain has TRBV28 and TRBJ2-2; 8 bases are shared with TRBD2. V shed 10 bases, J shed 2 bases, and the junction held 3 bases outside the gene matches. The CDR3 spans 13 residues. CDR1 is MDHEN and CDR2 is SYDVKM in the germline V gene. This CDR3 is CATGLANTGELFF. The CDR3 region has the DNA TGTGCCACCGGACTAGCCAACACCGGGGAGCTGTTTTTT. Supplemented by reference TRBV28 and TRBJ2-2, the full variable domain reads DVKVTQSSRYLVKRTGEKVFLECVQDMDHENMFWYRQDPGLGLRLIYFSYDVKMKEKGDIPEGYSVSREKKERFSLILESASTNQTSMYLCATGLANTGELFFGEGSRLTVL.

The CDR3: CAIRDDSPYNQPQHF. Here the CDR3 DNA reads TGTGCCATCAGAGATGACAGTCCGTATAATCAGCCCCAGCATTTT. The V gene is TRBV10-3, the J gene TRBJ1-5, with TRBD1 as a possible D gene (5 bases). Trimming removed 6 bases from V and 4 bases from J, with 16 bases in between. The CDR3 contains 15 residues. Germline CDR1 is ENHRY and CDR2 is SYGVKD.

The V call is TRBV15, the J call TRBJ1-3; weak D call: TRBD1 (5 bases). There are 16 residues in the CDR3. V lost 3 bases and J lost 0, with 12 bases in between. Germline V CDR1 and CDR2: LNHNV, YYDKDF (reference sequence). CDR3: CATSSETTDSGNTIYF. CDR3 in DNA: TGTGCCACCAGCAGCGAGACGACAGACTCTGGAAACACCATATATTTT.

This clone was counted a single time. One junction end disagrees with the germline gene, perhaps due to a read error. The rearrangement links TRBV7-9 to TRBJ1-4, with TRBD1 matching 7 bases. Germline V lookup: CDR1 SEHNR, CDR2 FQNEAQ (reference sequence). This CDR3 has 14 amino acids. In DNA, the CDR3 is TGTTCCAGCAGCTTCGGACAGGAGAATGAAAAACTGTTTTTT. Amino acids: CSSSFGQENEKLFF.

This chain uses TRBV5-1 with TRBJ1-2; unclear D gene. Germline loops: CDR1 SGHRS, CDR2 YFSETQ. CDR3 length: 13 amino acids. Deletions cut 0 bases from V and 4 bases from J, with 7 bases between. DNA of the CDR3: TGCGCCAGCAGCTTGGGAGGTGGCTATGGCTACACCTTC. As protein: CASSLGGGYGYTF.